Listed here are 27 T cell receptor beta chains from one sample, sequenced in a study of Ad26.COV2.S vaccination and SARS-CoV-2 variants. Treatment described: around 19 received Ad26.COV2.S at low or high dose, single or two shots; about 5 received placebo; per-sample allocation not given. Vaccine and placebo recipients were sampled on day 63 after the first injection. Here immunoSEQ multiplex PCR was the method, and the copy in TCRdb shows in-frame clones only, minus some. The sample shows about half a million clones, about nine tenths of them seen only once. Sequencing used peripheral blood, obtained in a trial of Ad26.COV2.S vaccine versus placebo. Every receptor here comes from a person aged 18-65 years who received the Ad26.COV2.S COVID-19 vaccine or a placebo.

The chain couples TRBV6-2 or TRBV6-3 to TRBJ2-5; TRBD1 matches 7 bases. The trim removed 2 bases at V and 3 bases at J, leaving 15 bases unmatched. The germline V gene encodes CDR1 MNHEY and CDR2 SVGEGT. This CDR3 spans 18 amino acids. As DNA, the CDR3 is TGTGCCAGCAGTTACCCTCCCCTCCCCGGACAGGTTGAAGAGACCCAGTACTTC. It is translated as CASSYPPLPGQVEETQYF.

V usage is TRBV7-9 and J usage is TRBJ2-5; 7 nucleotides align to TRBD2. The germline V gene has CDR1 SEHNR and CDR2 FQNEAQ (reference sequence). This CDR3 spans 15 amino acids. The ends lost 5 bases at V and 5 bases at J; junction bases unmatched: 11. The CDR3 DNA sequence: TGTGCCAGCAGCGCCCCGGCGGGGGTACGGGAGACCCAGTACTTC. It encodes CASSAPAGVRETQYF.

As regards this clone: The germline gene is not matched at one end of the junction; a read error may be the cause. The CDR3 reads CASSYYLNAEAFF. In nucleotides, the CDR3 is TGTGCCAGCAGCTACTATTTGAACGCTGAAGCTTTCTTT. The gene calls are TRBV27 and TRBJ1-1; D is unresolved. The CDR3 runs to 13 residues. Looked up from germline, CDR1 is MNHEY and CDR2 is SMNVEV (reference sequence).

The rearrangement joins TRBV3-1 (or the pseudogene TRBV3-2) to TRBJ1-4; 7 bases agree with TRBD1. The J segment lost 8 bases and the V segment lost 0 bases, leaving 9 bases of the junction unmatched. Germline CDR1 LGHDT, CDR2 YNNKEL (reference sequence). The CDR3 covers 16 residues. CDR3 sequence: CASSQEGTGVREKLFF. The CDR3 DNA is TGTGCCAGCAGCCAAGAGGGTACAGGGGTAAGGGAAAAACTGTTTTTT.

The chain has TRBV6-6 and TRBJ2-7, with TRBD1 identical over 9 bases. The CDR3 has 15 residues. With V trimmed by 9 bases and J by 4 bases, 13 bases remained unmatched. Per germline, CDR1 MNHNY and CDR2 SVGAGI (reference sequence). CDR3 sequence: CASSGTGPMRYEQYF. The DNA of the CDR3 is TGTGCCAGTTCCGGGACAGGGCCCATGCGGTACGAGCAGTACTTC.

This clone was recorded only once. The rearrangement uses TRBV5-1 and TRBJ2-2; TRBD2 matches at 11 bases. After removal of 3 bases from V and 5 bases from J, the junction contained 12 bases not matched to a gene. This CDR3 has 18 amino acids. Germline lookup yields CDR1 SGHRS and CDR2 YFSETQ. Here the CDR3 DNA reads TGCGCCAGCAGCTGGAGACCCCCGGGACTAGCGGAGACCGGGGAGCTGTTTTTT. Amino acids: CASSWRPPGLAETGELFF.

CDR3 amino acids: CASSVAPGWMGLSNQPQHF. The DNA for the CDR3 is TGTGCCAGCAGCGTAGCTCCAGGATGGATGGGACTTAGCAATCAGCCCCAGCATTTT. The J gene is TRBJ1-5, the V gene TRBV9; perhaps TRBD1 as D (5 bases). Trimming removed 0 bases from V and 0 bases from J, with 19 bases in between. This CDR3 contains 19 residues. The germline CDR1 and CDR2 sequences are SGDLS and YYNGEE.

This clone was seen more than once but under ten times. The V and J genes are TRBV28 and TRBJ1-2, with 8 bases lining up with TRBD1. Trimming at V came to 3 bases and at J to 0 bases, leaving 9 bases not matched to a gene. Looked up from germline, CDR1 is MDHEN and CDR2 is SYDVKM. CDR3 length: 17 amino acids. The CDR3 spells CASSFTDRAKTNYGYTF. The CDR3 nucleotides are TGTGCCAGCAGTTTTACGGACAGGGCAAAGACTAACTATGGCTACACCTTC.

CDR3 coding DNA: TGTGCCAGCAGCGTAGCCTCGACAGGGTCCACAGATACGCAGTATTTT. Translating gives CASSVASTGSTDTQYF. This chain links TRBV9 with TRBJ2-3, with 7 bases fitting TRBD1. Germline V gene data show CDR1 as SGDLS and CDR2 as YYNGEE. After removal of 0 bases from V and 2 bases from J, the junction contained 6 bases not matched to a gene. The CDR3 runs 16 residues.

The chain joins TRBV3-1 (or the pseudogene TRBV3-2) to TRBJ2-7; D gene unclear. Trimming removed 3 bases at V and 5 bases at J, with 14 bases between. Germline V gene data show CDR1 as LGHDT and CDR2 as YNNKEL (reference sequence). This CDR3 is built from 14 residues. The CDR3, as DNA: TGTGCCAGCAGCCAGTCTCTAGTGGGCCACGAGCAGTACTTC. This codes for CASSQSLVGHEQYF.

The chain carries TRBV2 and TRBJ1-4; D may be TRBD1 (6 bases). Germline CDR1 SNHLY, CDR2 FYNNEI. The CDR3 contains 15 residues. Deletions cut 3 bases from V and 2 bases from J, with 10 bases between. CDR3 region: CASSDVDSTNEKLFF. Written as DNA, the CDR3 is TGTGCCAGCAGTGATGTGGACAGTACTAATGAAAAACTGTTTTTT.

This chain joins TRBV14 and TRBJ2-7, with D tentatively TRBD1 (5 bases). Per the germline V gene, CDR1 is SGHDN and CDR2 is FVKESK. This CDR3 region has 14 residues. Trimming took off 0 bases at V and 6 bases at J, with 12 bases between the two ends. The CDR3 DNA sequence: TGTGCCAGCAGCCAAGAGGGCAGGGTTGGCGAGCAGTACTTC. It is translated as CASSQEGRVGEQYF.

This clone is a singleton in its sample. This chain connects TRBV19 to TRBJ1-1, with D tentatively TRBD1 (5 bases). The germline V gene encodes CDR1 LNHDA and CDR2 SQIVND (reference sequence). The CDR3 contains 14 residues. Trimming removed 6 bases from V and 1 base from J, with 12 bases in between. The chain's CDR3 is CASRSDRANTEAFF. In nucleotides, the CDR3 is TGTGCCAGTAGGTCCGACAGAGCGAACACTGAAGCTTTCTTT.

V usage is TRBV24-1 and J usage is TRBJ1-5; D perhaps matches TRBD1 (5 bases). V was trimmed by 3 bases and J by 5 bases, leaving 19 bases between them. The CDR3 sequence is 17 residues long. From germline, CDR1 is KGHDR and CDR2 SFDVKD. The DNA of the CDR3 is TGTGCCACCAGTGATGAACCGGGACCAGGAGCTGATCAGCCCCAGCATTTT. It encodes CATSDEPGPGADQPQHF.

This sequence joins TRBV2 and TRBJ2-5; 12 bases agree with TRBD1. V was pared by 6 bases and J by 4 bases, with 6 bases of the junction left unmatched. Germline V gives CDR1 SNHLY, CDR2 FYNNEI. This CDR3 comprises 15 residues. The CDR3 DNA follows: TGTGCCAGCAGGCCGGGACAGGGGGCGGGAGAGACCCAGTACTTC. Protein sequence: CASRPGQGAGETQYF.

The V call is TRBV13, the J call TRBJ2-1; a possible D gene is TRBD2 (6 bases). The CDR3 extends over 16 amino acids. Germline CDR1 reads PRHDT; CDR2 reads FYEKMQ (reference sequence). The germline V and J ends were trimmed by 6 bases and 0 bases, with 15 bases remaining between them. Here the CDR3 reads CASSSTGTRSYNEQFF. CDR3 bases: TGTGCCAGCAGTTCCACCGGGACTCGCTCCTACAATGAGCAGTTCTTC.

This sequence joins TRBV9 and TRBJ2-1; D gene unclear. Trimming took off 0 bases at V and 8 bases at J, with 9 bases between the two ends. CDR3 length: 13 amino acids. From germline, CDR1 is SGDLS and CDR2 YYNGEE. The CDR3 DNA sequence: TGTGCCAGCAGCGTAGATACCCCGGATGAGCAGTTCTTC. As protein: CASSVDTPDEQFF.

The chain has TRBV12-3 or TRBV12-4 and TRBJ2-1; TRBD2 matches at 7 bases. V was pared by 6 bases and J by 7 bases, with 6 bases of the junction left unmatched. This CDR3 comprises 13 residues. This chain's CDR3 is CASRAGRRNEQFF. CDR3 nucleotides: TGTGCCAGCAGGGCCGGGAGGCGGAATGAGCAGTTCTTC.

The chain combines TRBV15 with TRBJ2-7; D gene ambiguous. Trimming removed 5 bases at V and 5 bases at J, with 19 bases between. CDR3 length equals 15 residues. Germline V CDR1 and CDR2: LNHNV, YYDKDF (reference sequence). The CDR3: CATSRPFVGFHEQYF. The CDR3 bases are TGTGCCACCAGCCGACCCTTTGTAGGGTTCCACGAGCAGTACTTC.

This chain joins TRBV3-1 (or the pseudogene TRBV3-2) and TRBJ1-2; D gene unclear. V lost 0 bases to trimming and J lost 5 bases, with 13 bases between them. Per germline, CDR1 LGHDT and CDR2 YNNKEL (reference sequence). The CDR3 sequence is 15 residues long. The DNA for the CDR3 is TGTGCCAGCAGCCAAGATCCCCAAGACACTTATGGCTACACCTTC. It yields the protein CASSQDPQDTYGYTF.

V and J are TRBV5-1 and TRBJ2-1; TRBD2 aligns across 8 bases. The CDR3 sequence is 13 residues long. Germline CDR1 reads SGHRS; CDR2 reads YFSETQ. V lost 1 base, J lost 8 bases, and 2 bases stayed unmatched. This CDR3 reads CASSLPGRDEQFF. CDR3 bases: TGCGCCAGCAGCTTGCCCGGGAGGGATGAGCAGTTCTTC.

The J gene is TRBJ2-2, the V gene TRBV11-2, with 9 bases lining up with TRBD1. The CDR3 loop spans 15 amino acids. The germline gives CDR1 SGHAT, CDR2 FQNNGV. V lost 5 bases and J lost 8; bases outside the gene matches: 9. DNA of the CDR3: TGTGCCAGCAGCAACCGGGACAGGGATCCGGGGGAGCTGTTTTTT. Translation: CASSNRDRDPGELFF.

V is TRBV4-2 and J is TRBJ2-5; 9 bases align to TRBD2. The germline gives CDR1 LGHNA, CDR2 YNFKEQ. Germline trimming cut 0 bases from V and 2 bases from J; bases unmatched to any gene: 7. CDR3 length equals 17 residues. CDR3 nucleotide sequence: TGTGCCAGCAGCCAAGATCTGGCTAGCGGGGTACAAGAGACCCAGTACTTC. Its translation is CASSQDLASGVQETQYF.

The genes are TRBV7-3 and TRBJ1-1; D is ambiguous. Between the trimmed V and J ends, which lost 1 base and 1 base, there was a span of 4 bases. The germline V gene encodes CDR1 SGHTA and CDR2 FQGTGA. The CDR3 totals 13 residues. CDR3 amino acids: CASSLRQNTEAFF. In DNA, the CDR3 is TGTGCCAGCAGCTTAAGACAGAACACTGAAGCTTTCTTT.

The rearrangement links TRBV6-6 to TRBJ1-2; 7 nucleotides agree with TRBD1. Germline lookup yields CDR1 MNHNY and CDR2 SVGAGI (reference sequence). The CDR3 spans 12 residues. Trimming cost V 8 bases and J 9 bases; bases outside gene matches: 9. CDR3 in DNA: TGTGCCAGCGACCAGGGGGTAGCGAGCTACACCTTC. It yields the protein CASDQGVASYTF.

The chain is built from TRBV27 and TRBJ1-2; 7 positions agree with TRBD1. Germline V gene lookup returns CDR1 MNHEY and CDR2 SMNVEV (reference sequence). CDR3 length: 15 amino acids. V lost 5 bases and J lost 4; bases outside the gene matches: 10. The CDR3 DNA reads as TGTGCCAGCAGTACCTCAGGGGGTAGGGGCTATGGCTACACCTTC. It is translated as CASSTSGGRGYGYTF.

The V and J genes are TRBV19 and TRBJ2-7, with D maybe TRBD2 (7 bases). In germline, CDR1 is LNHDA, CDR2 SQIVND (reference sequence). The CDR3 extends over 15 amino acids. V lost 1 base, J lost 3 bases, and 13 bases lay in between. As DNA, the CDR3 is TGTGCCAGTAGTATAGGGGGAGGGGGAAGCTACGAGCAGTACTTC. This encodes CASSIGGGGSYEQYF.